This TCR beta chain was identified in a study of blood T cell repertoires in COVID-19. The overall study: Sample material is recorded as cDNA or gDNA derived from T cells, B-cell-depleted T cells, or PBMCs.

Original analysis: Estimated nucleated cell counts came from reference gene primer amplification. Clones were read by immunoSEQ multiplex PCR, and TCRdb kept only the in-frame ones, dropping some. V and J calls and clone size come straight from that table; D and trimming were deduced from the DNA. Among 61,000 or so clones listed, 70% to 90% were seen once. The CDR3 length is 16 residues. Sequences were obtained from peripheral blood. The sequence was obtained from a woman aged 80 or older with active COVID-19. The rearrangement joins TRBV1 to TRBJ2-7; the DNA was not used to check the table's D call, TRBD2. TRBV1 counts as a pseudogene. This CDR3 reads CTSSQAPTSGEYEQYF. The CDR3 nucleotides are TGCACCAGCAGCCAAGCCCCGACTAGCGGCGAATACGAGCAGTACTTC.